These T cell receptor beta chains were read from a single sample in a study of blood T cell repertoires in COVID-19. Produced via immunoSEQ multiplex PCR; TCRdb's table is partial and in-frame only. The sample contains around 300,000 clones, 75% to 90% of which appear only once. Sequenced material: PBMCs or T cells enriched from blood (not recorded which). The receptors here all came from a woman aged 18-29 years who had recovered from COVID-19. Both conserved end residues are part of each CDR3. Fields, in order: D gene, V gene, clone size, J gene, CDR3 protein, CDR3 DNA. D genes are given only for firm matches. Part of the rows lack a size; the others show once, few, many or a class for expanded clones.

d_call: .
v_call: TRBV19
clone_size: .
j_call: TRBJ1-2
cdr3_aa: CASSIGSFYGYTF
cdr3_nt: TGTGCCAGTAGTATAGGCAGTTTCTATGGCTACACCTTC

d_call: TRBD1
v_call: TRBV4-1
clone_size: .
j_call: TRBJ1-4
cdr3_aa: CASSPSGTGVEKLFF
cdr3_nt: TGCGCCAGCAGCCCATCCGGGACAGGGGTTGAAAAACTGTTTTTT

d_call: .
v_call: TRBV11-3
clone_size: .
j_call: TRBJ2-1
cdr3_aa: CASSLLGGAYNEQFF
cdr3_nt: TGTGCCAGCAGCTTACTAGGGGGGGCCTACAATGAGCAGTTCTTC

d_call: .
v_call: TRBV6-2/TRBV6-3
clone_size: .
j_call: TRBJ1-1
cdr3_aa: CASSPDSLEAFF
cdr3_nt: TGTGCCAGCAGTCCAGACAGCCTGGAAGCTTTCTTT

d_call: .
v_call: TRBV6-6
clone_size: .
j_call: TRBJ2-3
cdr3_aa: CASSSGPSDTQYF
cdr3_nt: TGTGCCAGCAGTTCTGGCCCCTCGGATACGCAGTATTTT

d_call: TRBD1
v_call: TRBV28
clone_size: .
j_call: TRBJ1-3
cdr3_aa: CASSPQGAGNTIYF
cdr3_nt: TGTGCCAGCAGTCCACAGGGGGCGGGAAACACCATATATTTT

d_call: .
v_call: TRBV7-6
clone_size: .
j_call: TRBJ1-4
cdr3_aa: CASSLQEREKLFF
cdr3_nt: TGTGCCAGCAGCTTACAAGAGAGAGAAAAACTGTTTTTT

d_call: TRBD2
v_call: TRBV18
clone_size: .
j_call: TRBJ2-5
cdr3_aa: CASSPLPSGAGIRKETQYF
cdr3_nt: TGTGCCAGCTCACCCCTACCCTCGGGAGCGGGGATACGAAAAGAGACCCAGTACTTC

d_call: TRBD1
v_call: TRBV10-3
clone_size: .
j_call: TRBJ2-1
cdr3_aa: CAISRDSSYNEQFF
cdr3_nt: TGTGCCATCAGTCGGGACAGCTCCTACAATGAGCAGTTCTTC

d_call: .
v_call: TRBV5-6
clone_size: .
j_call: TRBJ2-3
cdr3_aa: CASSLATGHTDTQYF
cdr3_nt: TGTGCCAGCAGCTTGGCTACAGGCCACACAGATACGCAGTATTTT

d_call: .
v_call: TRBV24-1
clone_size: .
j_call: TRBJ1-1
cdr3_aa: CATSDLEDTEAFF
cdr3_nt: TGTGCCACCAGTGATTTGGAGGACACTGAAGCTTTCTTT

d_call: .
v_call: TRBV10-2
clone_size: .
j_call: TRBJ1-1
cdr3_aa: CASTEGPGLNTEAFF
cdr3_nt: TGCGCCAGCACCGAAGGGCCAGGGCTGAACACTGAAGCTTTCTTT

d_call: .
v_call: TRBV5-1
clone_size: once
j_call: TRBJ2-2
cdr3_aa: CASSLAGTNTGELFF
cdr3_nt: TGCGCCAGCAGCTTGGCAGGGACGAACACCGGGGAGCTGTTTTTT

d_call: TRBD2
v_call: TRBV10-3
clone_size: .
j_call: TRBJ2-1
cdr3_aa: CAISAGSSQLAGGRNEQFF
cdr3_nt: TGTGCCATCAGCGCGGGCAGCTCTCAACTAGCGGGGGGGAGAAATGAGCAGTTCTTC

d_call: .
v_call: TRBV12-3/TRBV12-4
clone_size: .
j_call: TRBJ2-7
cdr3_aa: CASREGTGREQYF
cdr3_nt: TGTGCCAGCAGGGAAGGTACAGGGCGCGAGCAGTACTTC

d_call: .
v_call: TRBV7-9
clone_size: .
j_call: TRBJ1-1
cdr3_aa: CASSLSTGGSEAFF
cdr3_nt: TGTGCCAGCAGCTTATCGACGGGAGGCTCTGAAGCTTTCTTT

d_call: .
v_call: TRBV6-5
clone_size: .
j_call: TRBJ1-4
cdr3_aa: CASSRTREKLFF
cdr3_nt: TGTGCCAGCAGCCGAACCAGGGAAAAACTGTTTTTT

d_call: TRBD1
v_call: TRBV5-1
clone_size: .
j_call: TRBJ1-1
cdr3_aa: CASSLEGTGKRVGQNTEAFF
cdr3_nt: TGCGCCAGCAGCTTGGAGGGGACAGGGAAGAGGGTTGGCCAGAACACTGAAGCTTTCTTT

d_call: TRBD2
v_call: TRBV11-2
clone_size: .
j_call: TRBJ2-5
cdr3_aa: CASSLVAGGGETQYF
cdr3_nt: TGTGCCAGCAGCTTAGTTGCGGGGGGGGGAGAGACCCAGTACTTC

d_call: TRBD1
v_call: TRBV19
clone_size: .
j_call: TRBJ1-2
cdr3_aa: CASSTAGQGLYGYTF
cdr3_nt: TGTGCCAGTAGTACCGCGGGACAGGGACTTTATGGCTACACCTTC

d_call: TRBD1
v_call: TRBV5-4
clone_size: .
j_call: TRBJ2-1
cdr3_aa: CASSADRGGEQFF
cdr3_nt: TGTGCCAGCAGCGCAGACAGGGGAGGTGAGCAGTTCTTC

d_call: .
v_call: TRBV5-1
clone_size: .
j_call: TRBJ2-3
cdr3_aa: CASSLGGGGHTDTQYF
cdr3_nt: TGCGCCAGCAGCTTGGGAGGTGGCGGTCACACAGATACGCAGTATTTT

d_call: TRBD1
v_call: TRBV10-3
clone_size: .
j_call: TRBJ1-1
cdr3_aa: CAISSTGWDTEAFF
cdr3_nt: TGTGCCATCAGTTCGACAGGGTGGGACACTGAAGCTTTCTTT

d_call: TRBD2
v_call: TRBV5-1
clone_size: .
j_call: TRBJ2-3
cdr3_aa: CASSSAGVTDTQYF
cdr3_nt: TGCGCCAGCAGCTCTGCGGGGGTAACAGATACGCAGTATTTT

d_call: TRBD1
v_call: TRBV5-1
clone_size: .
j_call: TRBJ1-3
cdr3_aa: CASSFGLWRQGRNTIYF
cdr3_nt: TGCGCCAGCAGCTTCGGGCTGTGGAGACAGGGGAGAAACACCATATATTTT

d_call: .
v_call: TRBV10-3
clone_size: .
j_call: TRBJ2-3
cdr3_aa: CAISGKRDSTDTQYF
cdr3_nt: TGTGCCATCAGTGGGAAACGGGACTCCACAGATACGCAGTATTTT

d_call: .
v_call: TRBV9
clone_size: .
j_call: TRBJ2-5
cdr3_aa: CASSVQGAQETQYF
cdr3_nt: TGTGCCAGCAGCGTACAGGGTGCCCAAGAGACCCAGTACTTC

d_call: .
v_call: TRBV9
clone_size: .
j_call: TRBJ2-1
cdr3_aa: CASSVPEAPQGGYNEQFF
cdr3_nt: TGTGCCAGCAGCGTCCCCGAGGCCCCACAGGGCGGCTACAATGAGCAGTTCTTC

d_call: .
v_call: TRBV6-5
clone_size: .
j_call: TRBJ1-5
cdr3_aa: CASKETQSQPQHF
cdr3_nt: TGTGCCAGCAAGGAAACACAGAGTCAGCCCCAGCATTTT